Given below is one T cell receptor (beta chain) in context. Its antigen target is currently unknown. There are no base qualities to consult, and no much larger clone falls within one base. Each collaborating institution followed its own protocols to collect whole blood in K2EDTA tubes. For TCRbeta analysis, collaborators shipped samples as frozen whole blood, isolated PBMCs, or DNA extracted from either of those sample types. The data stem from a study of blood T cell repertoires in COVID-19 (dated by TCRdb to 2020 to 2021). Regarding the research as a whole: The collaborator samples originated in the United States, Italy and Spain and spanned the acute and convalescent phases of COVID-19. The prospective study material was composed of cDNA or gDNA derived from T cells, B-cell-depleted T cells, or PBMCs. The dataset comprised deeply sampled blood TCRbeta repertoires from subjects exposed to, actively infected with, or recovered from COVID-19. The repertoires were made available in a free public database intended to serve as a resource for research on the immune response to SARS-CoV-2. Samples were obtained from the ongoing ImmuneRACE study (first 160 participants) and from some 1,300 subjects provided by 6 global collaborators. The sample metadata nearly always contained a de-identified subject ID, COVID-19 status, age in years and sex. Where HLA class I and class II types were available, the types were taken from metadata supplied by the sample provider, not from assay-based typing.

The immunoSEQ Assay, a bias-controlled multiplex PCR, was used to amplify TCRbeta CDR3 regions from genomic DNA. Per the authors' processing: Nucleated cell counts per sample were estimated from amplification of reference gene primers within the assay. To quantify the absolute abundance of each unique TCRbeta CDR3 rearrangement, sequence reads were collapsed and filtered. For each sample, productive Simpson clonality was calculated by taking the square root of Simpson's diversity index across productive rearrangements. Held by TCRdb, this immuneACCESS table contains in-frame sequences only and omits some clones. Under half of the omission traces to an unresolved V gene where checked; the cause of the rest is unknown. V, J and clone size are taken as reported in that table, and D and trimming were inferred from the DNA itself. Recorded for this sample are some 42,000 clones; about 91% of them occurred a single time. 3% to 4.5% of the sample lies in the top ten.

Sequences SNHLY (CDR1) and FYNNEI (CDR2) are obtained from the germline V gene. Its CDR3 holds 14 amino acids, cysteine through phenylalanine. Only the CDR3 region is kept as DNA, spanning 42 bases read in frame from base 1. Trimming removed 8 bases from V and 5 bases from J, leaving 18 bases between the germline ends. Summary of the overall study and its limitations: The quantity of clinical and demographic metadata differed by source and by participant and was supplied without curation.

Material for sequencing was peripheral blood. The V gene is TRBV2 and the J gene is TRBJ2-5; a tentative D call is TRBD2 (5 bases match). This clonotype originated in a human donor in a cohort sampled during active COVID-19. The DNA sequence is TGTGCCAGCCGCGCGGGTCGCGCTGGGGAGACCCAGTACTTC. Translated, this gives CASRAGRAGETQYF. This CDR3, with the reference TRBV2 and TRBJ2-5 proteins standing in past its ends, gives the full variable domain EPEVTQTPSHQVTQMGQEVILRCVPISNHLYFYWYRQILGQKVEFLVSFYNNEISEKSEIFDDQFSVERPDGSNFTLKIRSTKLEDSAMYFCASRAGRAGETQYFGPGTRLLVL.